This T cell receptor (beta chain) was sequenced for a study of technical replicates of blood from a few donors (dated by TCRdb to the late 2010s). Libraries were made using the immunoSEQ multiplex PCR assay. What TCRdb holds here is the immuneACCESS table cut down to in-frame rearrangements. Part of the clones is not present; checked against another copy, under half of the missing clones reflect an unresolved V gene, and the others are unexplained. Here the sample has over 85,000 clones; about 95% occur a single time. The ten largest clonotypes hold over 0.25% of the sample. CDR1 and CDR2 (MNHEY, SMNVEV) derive from the germline V gene (reference sequence). Trimming takes 5 bases off V and 8 bases off J; junction bases not matched to a gene: 6. From the cysteine through the phenylalanine, the CDR3 covers 15 amino acids. Of the read, only the CDR3 DNA is kept; its 45 bases are in frame from base 1.

This clone was observed a single time. This receptor's antigen is unknown. No much larger clonotype is one base removed from it; base qualities were not supplied. This TCR came from a human donor in good health. What was sequenced was T cells isolated from PBMCs. The chain was built from TRBV27 and TRBJ2-1, with 13 bases matching TRBD2. CDR3 reads: CASSPLAGGRDEQFF. The DNA sequence is given as TGTGCCAGCAGTCCACTAGCGGGAGGGCGGGATGAGCAGTTCTTC.